This paragraph covers one TCR beta chain sequence. Its antigen is as yet unknown. The germline CDR1 and CDR2 sequences are MNHGY and SAAAGT. The V end was cut by 2 bases, the J end by 15 bases, with 14 bases between. The CDR3 covers 12 residues. Sorting recovered naive CD8 T cells on a CD8+CD4-CCR7+CD45RA+ profile. It was with previously described methods and listed TCR primers that bulk TCR libraries were made. A single record per CDR3 protein comes from TCRdb applying MiXCR to the PCR reads. The sample has some 70,000 distinct CDR3 sequences, 15% to 20% seen once. The sample is drawn from a study of molecular identifiers for immune sequencing clone quantification. Study results and caveats: Highly expanded clone sizes could be underestimated through barcode sharing by identical TCR molecules. Investigators reportedly could detect spiked Jurkat TCR RNA from one cell among over 900,000 naive cells.

The specimen was naive CD8+ T cells from blood, with Jurkat cell RNA spiked in. Subset defined: FACS-sorted CD8+CD4-CCR7+CD45RA+ naive T cells. The sequence came from a human donor in good health. Some libraries in this study had Jurkat cell RNA spiked in. The V gene is TRBV6-8, the J gene TRBJ2-1; D could derive from TRBD1 or TRBD2 (5 bases each). In nucleotides, the CDR3 is TGTGCCAGCAGTTACGCCCACGGGGCTCCGTTCTTC. Protein sequence: CASSYAHGAPFF.